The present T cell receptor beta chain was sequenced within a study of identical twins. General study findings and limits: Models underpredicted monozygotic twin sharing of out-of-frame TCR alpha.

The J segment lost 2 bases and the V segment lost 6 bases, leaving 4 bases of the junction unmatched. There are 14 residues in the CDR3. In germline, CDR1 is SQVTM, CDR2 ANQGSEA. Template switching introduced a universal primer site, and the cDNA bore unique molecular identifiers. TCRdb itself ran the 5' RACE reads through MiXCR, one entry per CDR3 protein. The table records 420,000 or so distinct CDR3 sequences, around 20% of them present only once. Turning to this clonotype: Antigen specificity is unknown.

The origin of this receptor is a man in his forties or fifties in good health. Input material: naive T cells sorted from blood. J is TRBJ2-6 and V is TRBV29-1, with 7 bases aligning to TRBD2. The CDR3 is CSVGGNAGANVLTF. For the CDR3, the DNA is TGCAGCGTCGGGGGGAACGCTGGGGCCAACGTCCTGACTTTC.